The 19 T cell receptor beta chains below were found in one sample sequenced in a study of OX40 agonist ivuxolimab in advanced cancers. Here immunoSEQ multiplex PCR was the method, and the copy in TCRdb shows in-frame clones only, minus some. This table holds roughly 75,000 clones, over 75% found once. The material was CD4+ or CD8+ T cells sorted from blood, obtained in a trial of the OX40 agonist ivuxolimab. Receptor source: an adult with an advanced solid tumor such as melanoma, head and neck, liver or kidney cancer.

V and J are TRBV30 and TRBJ2-2; D is unresolved. The CDR3 is 13 residues long. Germline V gene lookup returns CDR1 GTSNPN and CDR2 SVGIG (reference sequence). The ends were cut back, 0 bases at V and 2 bases at J, with 4 bases in the middle. CDR3 DNA sequence: TGTGCCTGGAGTGTTGCCAACACCGGGGAGCTGTTTTTT. Residues: CAWSVANTGELFF.

This rearrangement joins TRBV27 to TRBJ2-2, with TRBD1 identical over 10 bases. The CDR3 consists of 20 residues. CDR1 and CDR2 (germline): MNHEY, SMNVEV (reference sequence). V dropped 5 bases and J dropped 6; count of bases not matched to a gene: 21. CDR3 coding DNA: TGTGCCAGCAGTCGTCTAGGACAGGGGGTATCCCCCAACGTAGCCGGGGAGCTGTTTTTT. This sequence encodes CASSRLGQGVSPNVAGELFF.

V gene TRBV7-8 combines with J gene TRBJ2-1; D call uncertain. Trimming stripped 1 base from V and 6 bases from J, with 7 bases between. CDR1 and CDR2 (germline): SGHVS, FQNEAQ. CDR3 length equals 13 residues. CDR3 sequence: CASSLGLANEQFF. The DNA for the CDR3 is TGTGCCAGCAGCTTAGGACTTGCCAATGAGCAGTTCTTC.

CDR3 nucleotide sequence: TGCGCCAGCAGCCAAGATTCCGGCGGACGTGTAGCTTTCTTT. The encoded protein is CASSQDSGGRVAFF. This rearrangement joins TRBV4-3 to TRBJ1-1; the D is unclear. Germline-derived CDR1 and CDR2 are LGHNA and YSLEER. This CDR3 is 14 amino acids long. Trimming removed 0 bases at V and 10 bases at J, with 15 bases between.

The V gene is TRBV27, the J gene TRBJ2-1, with a tentative D call TRBD2 (6 bases). Germline V gene sequence: CDR1 MNHEY, CDR2 SMNVEV (reference sequence). V was trimmed by 5 bases and J by 6 bases, leaving 14 bases between them. The CDR3 length is 14 residues. The CDR3, as DNA: TGTGCCAGCAGTAACCGACGCGGGATCAATGAGCAGTTCTTC. This translates into CASSNRRGINEQFF.

The sample holds a few counts of this clone. The rearrangement joins TRBV9 to TRBJ1-2; D possibly corresponds to TRBD1 (6 bases). The germline V and J ends were trimmed by 0 bases and 2 bases, with 11 bases remaining between them. This CDR3 is 15 amino acids long. Germline values: CDR1 SGDLS, CDR2 YYNGEE. In DNA, the CDR3 is TGTGCCAGCAGCGTAGAGGGACACGTGAACTATGGCTACACCTTC. The encoded protein is CASSVEGHVNYGYTF.

V and J are TRBV9 and TRBJ2-7; D ambiguous. Trimming took off 0 bases at V and 5 bases at J, with 9 bases between the two ends. The germline V gene has CDR1 SGDLS and CDR2 YYNGEE. The length of the CDR3 is 13 residues. The CDR3 loop is CASSVGGSHEQYF. The CDR3 DNA sequence: TGTGCCAGCAGCGTAGGAGGATCCCACGAGCAGTACTTC. The full variable domain, completed using reference TRBV9 and TRBJ2-7, is DSGVTQTPKHLITATGQRVTLRCSPRSGDLSVYWYQQSLDQGLQFLIQYYNGEERAKGNILERFSAQQFPDLHSELNLSSLELGDSALYFCASSVGGSHEQYFGPGTRLTVT.

J is TRBJ2-1 and V is TRBV27; 9 bases map to TRBD2. After removal of 6 bases from V and 0 bases from J, the junction contained 0 bases not matched to a gene. Germline assignment: CDR1 MNHEY and CDR2 SMNVEV (reference sequence). The CDR3 runs 14 residues. The CDR3 loop is CASRTSGSYNEQFF. CDR3 nucleotides: TGTGCCAGCAGGACTAGCGGCTCCTACAATGAGCAGTTCTTC.

This clone turned up a few times. The CDR3 here is CAWSVGTGVEAFF. The CDR3 DNA sequence: TGTGCCTGGAGTGTAGGGACAGGGGTTGAAGCTTTCTTT. V and J are TRBV30 and TRBJ1-1, with TRBD1 matching 10 bases. The CDR3 has 13 amino acids. Germline V gene sequence: CDR1 GTSNPN, CDR2 SVGIG (reference sequence). The V and J ends lost 0 bases and 7 bases, in that order; junction bases with no gene match: 2.

The chain couples TRBV7-3 to TRBJ1-1; no definite D call. CDR3 length: 14 residues. In germline, CDR1 is SGHTA, CDR2 FQGTGA. Trimming pared 4 bases from V and 6 bases from J, leaving 15 bases between. DNA for the CDR3: TGTGCCAGCAGCTCCTTTGACCTGGACGCTGAAGCTTTCTTT. It encodes CASSSFDLDAEAFF.

This clone was counted once. This chain joins TRBV19 and TRBJ1-1, with no clear D. V was trimmed by 2 bases and J by 4 bases, leaving 14 bases between them. CDR1 is LNHDA and CDR2 is SQIVND in the germline V gene (reference sequence). The CDR3 covers 15 residues. CDR3 DNA sequence: TGTGCCAGTAGTATATACGGATCTGGGAGCACTGAAGCTTTCTTT. Protein sequence: CASSIYGSGSTEAFF.

The rearrangement uses TRBV7-9 and TRBJ1-1, with D possibly TRBD1 on 6 matching bases. Per the germline V gene, CDR1 is SEHNR and CDR2 is FQNEAQ (reference sequence). V gave up 5 bases and J gave up 5 bases, with 9 bases separating them. CDR3 length: 12 amino acids. The CDR3 region has the DNA TGTGCCAGCAGCCCTCAGGGGACTGAAGCTTTCTTT. Protein sequence: CASSPQGTEAFF.

The genes are TRBV6-5 and TRBJ1-1; tentative D call: TRBD1 (6 bases). The germline CDR1 and CDR2 sequences are MNHEY and SVGAGI. CDR3 length equals 14 residues. The germline V and J ends were trimmed by 0 bases and 5 bases, with 10 bases remaining between them. The CDR3 nucleotides are TGTGCCAGCAGTTACTCTAGGGGGAATACTGAAGCTTTCTTT. Translation: CASSYSRGNTEAFF.

The chain has TRBV25-1 and TRBJ2-7, with D uncertain. This CDR3 region has 14 residues. Per the germline V gene, CDR1 is MGHDK and CDR2 is SYGVNS. Trimming cost V 1 base and J 2 bases, with 9 bases left between them. The CDR3 DNA reads as TGTGCCAGCAGTGAATGGTCCACCCCCTACGAGCAGTACTTC. It is translated as CASSEWSTPYEQYF.

This clone was observed a handful of times. The chain combines TRBV2 with TRBJ1-2; D unclear. Between the trimmed V and J ends, which lost 9 bases and 0 bases, there was a span of 11 bases. In germline, CDR1 is SNHLY, CDR2 FYNNEI. The CDR3 is made up of 13 amino acids. CDR3 in amino acids: CASPSTANYGYTF. The DNA for the CDR3 is TGTGCCAGTCCCAGTACAGCTAACTATGGCTACACCTTC.

CDR3 region: CASKTDSTYNEQFF. The CDR3 nucleotides read TGTGCCAGCAAGACGGACAGTACCTACAATGAGCAGTTCTTC. The chain uses TRBV6-5 and TRBJ2-1; TRBD1 is a possible D gene (6 bases). V was cut by 7 bases and J by 2 bases, with 12 bases left in between. The CDR3 is 14 residues long. Germline V gene sequence: CDR1 MNHEY, CDR2 SVGAGI.

The V call is TRBV19, the J call TRBJ1-5; D may be TRBD1 (5 bases). Germline loops: CDR1 LNHDA, CDR2 SQIVND (reference sequence). CDR3 length: 13 residues. The V end lost 1 base, the J end lost 9 bases, and 10 bases lay between the germline ends. The CDR3 nucleotides are TGTGCCAGTAGTATAGTCCCCGGGGGGCCCCAGCATTTT. It yields the protein CASSIVPGGPQHF.

The genes are TRBV25-1 and TRBJ2-7; 10 bases match TRBD2. The CDR3 contains 14 residues. Trimming at V came to 11 bases and at J to 0 bases, leaving 7 bases not matched to a gene. The germline gives CDR1 MGHDK, CDR2 SYGVNS. The CDR3 DNA follows: TGTGCCGCGGAGCGGGAGGGGAGCTCCTACGAGCAGTACTTC. Its translation is CAAEREGSSYEQYF.

The chain employs TRBV6-5 and TRBJ1-2; D gene uncertain. The length of the CDR3 is 15 residues. The V and J ends lost 3 bases and 6 bases respectively, with 17 bases between them. Looked up from germline, CDR1 is MNHEY and CDR2 is SVGAGI. The CDR3 bases are TGTGCCAGCAGTTATCGGCCGGGGATCGGGGATGGCTACACCTTC. Its protein is CASSYRPGIGDGYTF.